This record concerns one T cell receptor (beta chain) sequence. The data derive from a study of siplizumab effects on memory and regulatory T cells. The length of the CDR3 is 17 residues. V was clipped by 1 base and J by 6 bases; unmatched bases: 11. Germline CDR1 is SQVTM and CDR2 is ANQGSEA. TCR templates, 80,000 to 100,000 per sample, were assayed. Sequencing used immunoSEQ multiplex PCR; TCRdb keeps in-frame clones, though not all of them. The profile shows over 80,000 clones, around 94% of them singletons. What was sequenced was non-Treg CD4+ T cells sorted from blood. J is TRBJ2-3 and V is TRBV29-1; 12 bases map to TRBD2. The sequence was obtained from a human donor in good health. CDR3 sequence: CSVEGAGLAGSRDTQYF. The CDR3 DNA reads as TGCAGCGTTGAAGGGGCCGGACTAGCGGGAAGCAGGGATACGCAGTATTTT.